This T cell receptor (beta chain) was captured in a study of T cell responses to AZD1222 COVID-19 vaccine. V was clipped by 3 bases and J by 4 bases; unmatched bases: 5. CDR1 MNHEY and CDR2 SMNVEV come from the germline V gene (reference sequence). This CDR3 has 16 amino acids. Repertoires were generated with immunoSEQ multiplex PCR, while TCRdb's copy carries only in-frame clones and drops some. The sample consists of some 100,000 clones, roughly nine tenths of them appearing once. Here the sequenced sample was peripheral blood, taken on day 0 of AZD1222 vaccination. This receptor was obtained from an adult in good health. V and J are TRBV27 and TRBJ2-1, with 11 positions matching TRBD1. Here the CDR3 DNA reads TGTGCCAGCAGTTTTTTTGGACAGGGGGCGTACAATGAGCAGTTCTTC. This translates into CASSFFGQGAYNEQFF.